This entry concerns a single T cell receptor beta chain. Its antigen is currently unknown. Using immunoSEQ multiplex PCR, the repertoire was profiled, and TCRdb retains in-frame clones only, with some absent. The sample has roughly 66,000 clones, roughly 92% seen once. The record originates from a study of Tregs in tolerant kidney transplant recipients. Broader study findings: The small number of patients limits these findings pending further validation. Tolerant patients' donor-specific Tregs expanded beyond overall Tregs, suggesting antigen-driven growth.

Unstimulated Tregs (CD4+CD25+CD127-) and CD4+CD25- non-Tregs were sorted from PBMCs. V lost 6 bases to trimming and J lost 2 bases, with 14 bases between them. CDR1 and CDR2 (germline): KGHSH, LQKENI. The CDR3 is 14 residues long. The clonotype comes from a human donor who received a combined kidney and bone marrow transplant. The chain recombines TRBV18 with TRBJ2-7; tentatively, D is TRBD1 or TRBD2 (6 bases each). The material was CD8+ T cells from blood, obtained before the transplant. The CDR3 bases are TGTGCCAGCTCGCCAGGGGACTCCGCCTACGAGCAGTACTTC. It yields the protein CASSPGDSAYEQYF.